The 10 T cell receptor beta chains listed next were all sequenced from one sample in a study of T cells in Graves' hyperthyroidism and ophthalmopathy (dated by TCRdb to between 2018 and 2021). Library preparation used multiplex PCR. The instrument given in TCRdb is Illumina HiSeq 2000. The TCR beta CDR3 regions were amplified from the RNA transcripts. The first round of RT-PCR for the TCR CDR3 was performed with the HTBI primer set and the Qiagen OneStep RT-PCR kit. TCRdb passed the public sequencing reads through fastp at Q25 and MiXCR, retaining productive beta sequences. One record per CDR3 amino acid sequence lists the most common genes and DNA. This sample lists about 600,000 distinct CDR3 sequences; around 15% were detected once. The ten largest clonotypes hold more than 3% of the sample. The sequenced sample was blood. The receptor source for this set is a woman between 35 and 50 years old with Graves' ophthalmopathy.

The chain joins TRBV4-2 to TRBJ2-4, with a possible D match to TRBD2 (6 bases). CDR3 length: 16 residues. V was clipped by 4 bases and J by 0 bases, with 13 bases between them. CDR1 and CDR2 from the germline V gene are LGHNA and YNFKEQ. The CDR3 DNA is TGTGCCAGCAGCCCAGCAGGGACTCTAGCCAAAAACATTCAGTACTTC. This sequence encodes CASSPAGTLAKNIQYF.

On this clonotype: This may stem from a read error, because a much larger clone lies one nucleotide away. CDR3 residues: CASSLGGAGYTGGLFF. For the CDR3, the DNA is TGTGCCAGCAGTTTAGGTGGGGCAGGGTATACCGGGGGGCTGTTTTTT. V usage is TRBV28 and J usage is TRBJ2-2; D perhaps matches TRBD2 (6 bases). The germline V gene encodes CDR1 MDHEN and CDR2 SYDVKM. This CDR3 has 16 residues.

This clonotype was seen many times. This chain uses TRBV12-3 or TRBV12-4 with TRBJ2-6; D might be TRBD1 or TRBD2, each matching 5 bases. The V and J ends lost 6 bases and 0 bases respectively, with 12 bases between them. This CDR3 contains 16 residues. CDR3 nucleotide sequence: TGTGCCAGCAGAGAGTCCGGGACCTCTGGGGCCAACGTCCTGACTTTC. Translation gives CASRESGTSGANVLTF.

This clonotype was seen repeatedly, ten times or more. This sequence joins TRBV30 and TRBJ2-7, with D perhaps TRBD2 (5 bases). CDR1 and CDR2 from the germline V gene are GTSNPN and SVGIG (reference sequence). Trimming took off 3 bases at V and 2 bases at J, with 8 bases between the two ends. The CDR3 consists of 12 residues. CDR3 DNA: TGTGCCTGGAGCCCCGGGACCTACGAGCAGTACTTC. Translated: CAWSPGTYEQYF.

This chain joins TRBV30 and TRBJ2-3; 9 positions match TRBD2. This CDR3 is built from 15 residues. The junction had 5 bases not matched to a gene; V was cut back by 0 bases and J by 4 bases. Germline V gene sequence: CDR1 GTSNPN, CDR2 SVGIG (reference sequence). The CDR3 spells CAWSVILAGSDTQYF. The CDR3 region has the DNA TGTGCCTGGAGTGTAATACTAGCGGGTTCAGATACGCAGTATTTT.

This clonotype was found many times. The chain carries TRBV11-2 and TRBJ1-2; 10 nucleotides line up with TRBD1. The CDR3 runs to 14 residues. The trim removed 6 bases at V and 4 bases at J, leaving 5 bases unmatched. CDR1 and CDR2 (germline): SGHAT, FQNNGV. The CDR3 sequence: CASRGTGEFYGYTF. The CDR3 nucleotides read TGTGCCAGCAGGGGGACAGGGGAATTCTATGGCTACACCTTC.

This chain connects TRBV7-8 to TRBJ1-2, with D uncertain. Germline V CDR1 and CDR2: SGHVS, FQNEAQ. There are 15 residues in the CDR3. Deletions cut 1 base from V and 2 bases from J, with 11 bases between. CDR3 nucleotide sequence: TGTGCCAGCAGCTTAGAGTTCTTGGGAAACTATGGCTACACCTTC. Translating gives CASSLEFLGNYGYTF.

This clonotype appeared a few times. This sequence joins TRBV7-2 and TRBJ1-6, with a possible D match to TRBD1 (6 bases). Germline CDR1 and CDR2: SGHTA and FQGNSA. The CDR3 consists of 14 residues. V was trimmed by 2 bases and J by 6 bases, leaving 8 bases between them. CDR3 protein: CASSLNRVNSPLHF. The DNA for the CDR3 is TGTGCCAGCAGCTTAAACAGGGTTAATTCACCCCTCCACTTT.

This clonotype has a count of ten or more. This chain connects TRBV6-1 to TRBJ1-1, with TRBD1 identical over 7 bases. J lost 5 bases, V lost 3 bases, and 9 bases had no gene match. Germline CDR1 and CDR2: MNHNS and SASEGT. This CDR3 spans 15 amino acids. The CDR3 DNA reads TGTGCCAGCAGTGACCCCCGACAGGGTGGAACTGAAGCTTTCTTT. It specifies CASSDPRQGGTEAFF.

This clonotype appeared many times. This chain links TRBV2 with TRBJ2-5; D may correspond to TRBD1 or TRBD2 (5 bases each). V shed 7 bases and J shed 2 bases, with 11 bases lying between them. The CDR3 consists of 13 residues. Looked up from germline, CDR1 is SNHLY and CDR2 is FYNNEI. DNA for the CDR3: TGTGCCAGCAAGGGACGGGCTCAAGAGACCCAGTACTTC. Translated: CASKGRAQETQYF.